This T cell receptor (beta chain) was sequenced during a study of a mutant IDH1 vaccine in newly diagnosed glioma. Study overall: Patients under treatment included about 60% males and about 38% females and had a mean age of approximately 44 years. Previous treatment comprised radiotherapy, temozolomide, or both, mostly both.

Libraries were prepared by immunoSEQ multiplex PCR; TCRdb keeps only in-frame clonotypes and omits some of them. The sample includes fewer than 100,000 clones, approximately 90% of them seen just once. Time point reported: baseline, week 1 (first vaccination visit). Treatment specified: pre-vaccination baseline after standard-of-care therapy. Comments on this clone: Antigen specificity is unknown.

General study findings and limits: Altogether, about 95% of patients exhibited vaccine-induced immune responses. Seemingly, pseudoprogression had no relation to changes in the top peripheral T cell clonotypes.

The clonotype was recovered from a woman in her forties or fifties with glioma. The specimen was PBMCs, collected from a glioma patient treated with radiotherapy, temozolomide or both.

The CDR3 sequence is CASSLAGEGIQETQYF. The CDR3 DNA reads TGTGCCAGCAGTTTAGCGGGAGAAGGGATACAAGAGACCCAGTACTTC. The chain is built from TRBV6-5 and TRBJ2-5; TRBD2 matches 9 bases. The CDR3 loop spans 16 amino acids. Looked up from germline, CDR1 is MNHEY and CDR2 is SVGAGI. V lost 4 bases, J lost 2 bases, and 8 bases stayed unmatched.